Listed here are 6 T cell receptor beta chains from one sample, sequenced in a study of response to subunit inactivated influenza vaccine. TCRdb analysed the RT-PCR reads with MiXCR anew, one entry per CDR3 protein. Seen here are 500,000 to 600,000 distinct CDR3 sequences, approximately 15% observed once, and the top ten hold less than 4%. The sequenced sample was CD4+ T cells sorted from PBMCs, obtained less than 30 months after vaccination. These TCRs come from a man aged 45 to 75 who received an inactivated influenza vaccine.

This clonotype was recorded at least ten times. The V call is TRBV27, the J call TRBJ2-5; D call uncertain. The germline V gene encodes CDR1 MNHEY and CDR2 SMNVEV (reference sequence). The CDR3 is 12 amino acids. V was clipped by 2 bases and J by 5 bases, with 6 bases between them. For the CDR3, the DNA is TGTGCCAGCAGTTTAGTGGTGGAGACCCAGTACTTC. This encodes CASSLVVETQYF.

The V gene is TRBV7-9, the J gene TRBJ1-6, with no clear D. Germline V gene data show CDR1 as SEHNR and CDR2 as FQNEAQ (reference sequence). This CDR3 is 12 amino acids long. V lost 5 bases to trimming and J lost 13 bases, with 12 bases between them. CDR3 coding DNA: TGTGCCAGCAGCGGCGGGGTCTCGCCCCTCCACTTT. It yields the protein CASSGGVSPLHF.

V is TRBV7-9 and J is TRBJ1-1, with D hard to call. The CDR3 is 13 amino acids. Germline values: CDR1 SEHNR, CDR2 FQNEAQ (reference sequence). Trimming left V 5 bases short and J 0 bases short, with 7 bases between. CDR3 residues: CASSQTMNTEAFF. In DNA, the CDR3 is TGTGCCAGCAGCCAGACCATGAACACTGAAGCTTTCTTT.

This clonotype turned up a few times. CDR3 DNA sequence: TGCAGCGTTGTCATGGACAGGGGGTTTAATGAGCAGTTCTTC. This translates into CSVVMDRGFNEQFF. This chain links TRBV29-1 with TRBJ2-1, with 10 bases that match TRBD1. The germline gives CDR1 SQVTM, CDR2 ANQGSEA. The trim removed 4 bases at V and 7 bases at J, leaving 7 bases unmatched. The CDR3 has 14 amino acids.

There are a few counts of this clonotype. The CDR3 region is CSSPDRGDTDTQYF. The CDR3 nucleotides are TGCAGCTCACCCGACAGGGGGGACACAGATACGCAGTATTTT. V usage is TRBV20-1 and J usage is TRBJ2-3; 9 bases are shared with TRBD1. The CDR3 runs to 14 residues. Germline lookup yields CDR1 DFQATT and CDR2 SNEGSKA (reference sequence).

As to this clonotype: A read error may account for a junction end that differs from germline. The V gene is TRBV18, the J gene TRBJ1-4; D possibly corresponds to TRBD1 (5 bases). Germline-derived CDR1 and CDR2 are KGHSH and LQKENI. The CDR3 loop spans 13 amino acids. This CDR3 is CASSSDTNDKLFF. The CDR3 bases are TGTGCCAGCTCATCGGACACTAATGATAAACTGTTTTTT.